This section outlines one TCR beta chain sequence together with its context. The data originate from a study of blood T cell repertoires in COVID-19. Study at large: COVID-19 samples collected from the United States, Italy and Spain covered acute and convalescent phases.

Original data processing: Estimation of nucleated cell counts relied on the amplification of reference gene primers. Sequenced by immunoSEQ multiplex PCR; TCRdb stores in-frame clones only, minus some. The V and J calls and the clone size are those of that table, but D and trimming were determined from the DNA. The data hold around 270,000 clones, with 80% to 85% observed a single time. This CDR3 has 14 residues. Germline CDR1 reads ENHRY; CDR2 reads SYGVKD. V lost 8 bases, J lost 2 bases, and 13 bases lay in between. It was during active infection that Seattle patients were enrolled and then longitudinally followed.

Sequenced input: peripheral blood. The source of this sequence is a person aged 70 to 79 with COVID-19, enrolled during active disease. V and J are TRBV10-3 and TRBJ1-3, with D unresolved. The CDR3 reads CAILASGTGNTIYF. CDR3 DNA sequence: TGTGCCATCTTAGCTTCGGGGACTGGAAACACCATATATTTT.